This T cell receptor beta chain appears in the sequencing data of a study of T-cell memory formation after mild COVID-19. In the study overall: TCR clusters largely stayed donor specific.

Study observations and caveats: Balance between CD4 and CD8 was seen in clones contracting day 15 to 85, and a CD4+ lean was seen in later expanders. Among CD4+ contracting clones, most were CM and EM, and CD8+ ones EMRA. Memory from before infection featured some responding clones, which suggests cross-reactive memory joined.

Turning to this clonotype: As yet, its antigen is unknown.

Trimming took off 6 bases at V and 0 bases at J, with 14 bases between the two ends. Per the germline V gene, CDR1 is MGHRA and CDR2 is YSYEKL. This CDR3 spans 15 amino acids. One entry per CDR3 protein, called by TCRdb with MiXCR from the 5' RACE reads. The repertoire holds roughly 110,000 distinct CDR3 sequences, with under 15% as singletons. Sequenced material: PBMCs or a T cell subset sorted from them (not recorded which). This receptor was taken from an adult woman who had mild COVID-19 (a few samples of this study predate the infection). Cell type and time point are not known. The J gene is TRBJ1-2, the V gene TRBV4-1; a possible D gene is TRBD1 (6 bases). CDR3 region: CASSFTDSSNYGYTF. The DNA of the CDR3 is TGCGCCAGCAGTTTCACGGACAGCTCTAACTATGGCTACACCTTC.